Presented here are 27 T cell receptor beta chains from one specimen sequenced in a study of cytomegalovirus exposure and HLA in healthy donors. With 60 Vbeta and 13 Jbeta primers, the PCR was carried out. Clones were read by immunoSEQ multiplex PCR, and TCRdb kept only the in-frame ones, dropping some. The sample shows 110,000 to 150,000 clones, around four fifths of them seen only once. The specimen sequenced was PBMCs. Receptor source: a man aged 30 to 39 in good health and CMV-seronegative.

This CDR3 reads CASSLEADSRMVYEQYF. CDR3 nucleotide sequence: TGTGCCAGCAGCTTAGAAGCTGACAGTCGAATGGTCTACGAGCAGTACTTC. The V gene is TRBV7-8, the J gene TRBJ2-7, with D possibly TRBD1 on 5 matching bases. The germline gives CDR1 SGHVS, CDR2 FQNEAQ. The CDR3 spans 17 residues. V lost 1 base to trimming and J lost 3 bases, with 19 bases between them.

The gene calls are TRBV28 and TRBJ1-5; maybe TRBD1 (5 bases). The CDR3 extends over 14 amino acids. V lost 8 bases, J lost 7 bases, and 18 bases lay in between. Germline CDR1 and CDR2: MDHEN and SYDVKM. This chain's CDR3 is CASQMGGVVQPQHF. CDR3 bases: TGTGCCAGCCAAATGGGGGGGGTTGTGCAGCCCCAGCATTTT. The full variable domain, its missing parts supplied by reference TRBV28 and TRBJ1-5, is DVKVTQSSRYLVKRTGEKVFLECVQDMDHENMFWYRQDPGLGLRLIYFSYDVKMKEKGDIPEGYSVSREKKERFSLILESASTNQTSMYLCASQMGGVVQPQHFGDGTRLSIL.

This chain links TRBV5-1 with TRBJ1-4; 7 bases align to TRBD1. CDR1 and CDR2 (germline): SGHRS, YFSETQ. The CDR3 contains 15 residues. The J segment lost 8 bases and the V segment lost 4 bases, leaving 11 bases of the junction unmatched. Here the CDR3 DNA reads TGCGCCAGCAGCCAAAGACAGGGCGCCGGGGAAAAACTGTTTTTT. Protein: CASSQRQGAGEKLFF. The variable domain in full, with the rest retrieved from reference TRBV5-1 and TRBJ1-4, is KAGVTQTPRYLIKTRGQQVTLSCSPISGHRSVSWYQQTPGQGLQFLFEYFSETQRNKGNFPGRFSGRQFSNSRSEMNVSTLELGDSALYLCASSQRQGAGEKLFFGSGTQLSVL.

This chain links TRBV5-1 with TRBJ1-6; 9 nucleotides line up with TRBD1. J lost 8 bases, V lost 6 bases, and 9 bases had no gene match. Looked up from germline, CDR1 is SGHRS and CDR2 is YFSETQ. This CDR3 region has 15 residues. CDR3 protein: CASKPGQGWDSPLHF. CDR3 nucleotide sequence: TGCGCCAGCAAACCGGGACAGGGCTGGGATTCACCCCTCCACTTT. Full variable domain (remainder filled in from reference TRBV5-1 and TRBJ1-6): KAGVTQTPRYLIKTRGQQVTLSCSPISGHRSVSWYQQTPGQGLQFLFEYFSETQRNKGNFPGRFSGRQFSNSRSEMNVSTLELGDSALYLCASKPGQGWDSPLHFGNGTRLTVT.

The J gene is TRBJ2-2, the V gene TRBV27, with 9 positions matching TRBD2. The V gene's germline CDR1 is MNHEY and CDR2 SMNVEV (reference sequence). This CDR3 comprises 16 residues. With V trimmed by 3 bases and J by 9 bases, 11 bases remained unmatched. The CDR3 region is CASSFLGLAGIRELFF. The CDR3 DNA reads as TGTGCCAGCAGTTTTTTGGGGCTAGCGGGGATACGGGAGCTGTTTTTT.

The CDR3 spells CATSRNTGHTQETQYF. The CDR3 bases are TGTGCCACCAGCAGAAATACAGGGCACACACAAGAGACCCAGTACTTC. The V call is TRBV15, the J call TRBJ2-5, with D maybe TRBD1 (6 bases). This CDR3 comprises 16 residues. Germline-derived CDR1 and CDR2 are LNHNV and YYDKDF (reference sequence). Trimming cost V 2 bases and J 2 bases, with 15 bases left between them.

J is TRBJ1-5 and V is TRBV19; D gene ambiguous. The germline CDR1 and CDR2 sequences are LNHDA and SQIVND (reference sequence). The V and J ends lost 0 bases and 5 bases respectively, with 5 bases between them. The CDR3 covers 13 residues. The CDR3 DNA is TGTGCCAGTAGTATAGACGGGGATCAGCCCCAGCATTTT. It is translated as CASSIDGDQPQHF. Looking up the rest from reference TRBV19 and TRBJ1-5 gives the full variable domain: DGGITQSPKYLFRKEGQNVTLSCEQNLNHDAMYWYRQDPGQGLRLIYYSQIVNDFQKGDIAEGYSVSREKKESFPLTVTSAQKNPTAFYLCASSIDGDQPQHFGDGTRLSIL.

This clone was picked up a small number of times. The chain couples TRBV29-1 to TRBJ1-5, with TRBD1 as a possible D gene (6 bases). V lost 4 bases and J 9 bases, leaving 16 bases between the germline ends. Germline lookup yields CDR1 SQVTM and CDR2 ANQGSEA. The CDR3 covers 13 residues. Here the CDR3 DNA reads TGCAGCGTTGGGGGGTACAGGGAGGGGCCCCAGCATTTT. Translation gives CSVGGYREGPQHF.

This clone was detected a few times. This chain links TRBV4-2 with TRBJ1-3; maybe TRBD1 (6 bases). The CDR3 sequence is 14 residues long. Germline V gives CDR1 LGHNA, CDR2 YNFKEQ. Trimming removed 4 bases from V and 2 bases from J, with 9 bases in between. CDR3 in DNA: TGTGCCAGCAGCCCCCAGGGGACTGGAAACACCATATATTTT. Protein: CASSPQGTGNTIYF.

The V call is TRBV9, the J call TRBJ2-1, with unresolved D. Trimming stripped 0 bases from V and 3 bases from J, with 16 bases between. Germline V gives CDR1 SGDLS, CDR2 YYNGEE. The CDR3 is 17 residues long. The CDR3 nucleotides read TGTGCCAGCAGCGTAGCCCCCCCAGGTGGATTCTACAATGAGCAGTTCTTC. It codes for CASSVAPPGGFYNEQFF.

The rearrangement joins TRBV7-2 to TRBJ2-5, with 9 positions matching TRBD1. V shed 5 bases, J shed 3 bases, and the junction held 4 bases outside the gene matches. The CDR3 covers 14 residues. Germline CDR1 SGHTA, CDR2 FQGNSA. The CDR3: CASSRGTGKETQYF. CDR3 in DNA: TGTGCCAGCAGCAGGGGGACAGGGAAAGAGACCCAGTACTTC.

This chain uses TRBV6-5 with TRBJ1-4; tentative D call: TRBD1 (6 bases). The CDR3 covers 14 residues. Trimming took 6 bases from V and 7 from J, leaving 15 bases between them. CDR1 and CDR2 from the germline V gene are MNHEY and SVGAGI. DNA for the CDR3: TGTGCCAGCAGGGTTACAGGGTCGGGTGAAAAACTGTTTTTT. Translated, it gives CASRVTGSGEKLFF.

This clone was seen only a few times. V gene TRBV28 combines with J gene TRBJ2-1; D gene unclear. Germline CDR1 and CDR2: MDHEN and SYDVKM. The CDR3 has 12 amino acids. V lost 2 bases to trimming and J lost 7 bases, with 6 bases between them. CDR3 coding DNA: TGTGCCAGCAGTTTAGAGATAAATGAGCAGTTCTTC. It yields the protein CASSLEINEQFF.

CDR3 DNA: TGTGCCAGCAGTGATTGGCCGACGAACACCGGGGAGCTGTTTTTT. Protein product: CASSDWPTNTGELFF. The rearrangement links TRBV6-1 to TRBJ2-2; D is unclear. CDR1 MNHNS and CDR2 SASEGT come from the germline V gene. The CDR3 has 15 residues. Trimming pared 3 bases from V and 0 bases from J, leaving 8 bases between.

The CDR3 DNA reads TGTGCCAGCAGCTCGCCCGGGACTGTACGCTACAATGAGCAGTTCTTC. It is translated as CASSSPGTVRYNEQFF. The rearrangement links TRBV7-2 to TRBJ2-1; the D gene is possibly TRBD2 (6 bases). Per the germline V gene, CDR1 is SGHTA and CDR2 is FQGNSA. The CDR3 loop spans 16 amino acids. The V gene lost 4 bases and the J gene lost 3 bases, with 16 bases spanning the gap.

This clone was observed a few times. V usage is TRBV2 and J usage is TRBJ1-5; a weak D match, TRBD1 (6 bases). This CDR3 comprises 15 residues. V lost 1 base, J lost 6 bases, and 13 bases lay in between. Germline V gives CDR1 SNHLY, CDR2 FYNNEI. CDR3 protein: CASSEVAGDGQPQHF. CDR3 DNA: TGTGCCAGCAGTGAAGTTGCAGGGGACGGTCAGCCCCAGCATTTT. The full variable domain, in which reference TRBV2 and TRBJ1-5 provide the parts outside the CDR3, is EPEVTQTPSHQVTQMGQEVILRCVPISNHLYFYWYRQILGQKVEFLVSFYNNEISEKSEIFDDQFSVERPDGSNFTLKIRSTKLEDSAMYFCASSEVAGDGQPQHFGDGTRLSIL.

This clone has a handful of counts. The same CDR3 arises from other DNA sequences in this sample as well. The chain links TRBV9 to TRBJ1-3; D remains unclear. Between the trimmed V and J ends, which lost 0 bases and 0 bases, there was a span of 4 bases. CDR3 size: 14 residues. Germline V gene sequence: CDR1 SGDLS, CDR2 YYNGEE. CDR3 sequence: CASSVASSGNTIYF. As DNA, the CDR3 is TGTGCCAGCAGCGTAGCCTCCTCTGGAAACACCATATATTTT.

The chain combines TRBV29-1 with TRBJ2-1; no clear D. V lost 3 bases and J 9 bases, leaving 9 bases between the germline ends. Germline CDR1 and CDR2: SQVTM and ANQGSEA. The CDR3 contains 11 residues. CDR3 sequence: CSVDRVGEQFF. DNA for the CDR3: TGCAGCGTTGACCGGGTAGGTGAGCAGTTCTTC.

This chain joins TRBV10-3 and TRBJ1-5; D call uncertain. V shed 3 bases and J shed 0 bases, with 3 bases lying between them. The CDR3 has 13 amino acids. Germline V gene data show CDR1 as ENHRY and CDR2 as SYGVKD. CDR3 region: CAISEYSNQPQHF. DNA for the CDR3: TGTGCCATCAGTGAATATAGCAATCAGCCCCAGCATTTT.

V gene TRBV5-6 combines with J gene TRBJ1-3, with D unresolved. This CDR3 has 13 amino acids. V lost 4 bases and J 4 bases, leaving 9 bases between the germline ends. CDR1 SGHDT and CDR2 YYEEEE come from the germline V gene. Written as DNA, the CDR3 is TGTGCCAGCAGCGACGGACTCGGAAACACCATATATTTT. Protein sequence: CASSDGLGNTIYF.

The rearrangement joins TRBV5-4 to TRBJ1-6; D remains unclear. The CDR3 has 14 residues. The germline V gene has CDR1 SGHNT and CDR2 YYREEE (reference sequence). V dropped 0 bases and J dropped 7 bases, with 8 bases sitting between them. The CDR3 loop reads CASSLAARNSPLHF. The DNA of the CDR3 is TGTGCCAGCAGCTTGGCTGCGAGGAATTCACCCCTCCACTTT.

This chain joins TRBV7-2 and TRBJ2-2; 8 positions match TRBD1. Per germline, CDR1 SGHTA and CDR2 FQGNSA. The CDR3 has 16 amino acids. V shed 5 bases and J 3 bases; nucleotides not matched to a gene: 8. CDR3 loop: CASSIDRGLHTGELFF. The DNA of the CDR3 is TGTGCCAGCAGCATCGACAGGGGTCTTCACACCGGGGAGCTGTTTTTT. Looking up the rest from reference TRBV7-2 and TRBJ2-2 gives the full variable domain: GAGVSQSPSNKVTEKGKDVELRCDPISGHTALYWYRQSLGQGLEFLIYFQGNSAPDKSGLPSDRFSAERTGGSVSTLTIQRTQQEDSAVYLCASSIDRGLHTGELFFGEGSRLTVL.

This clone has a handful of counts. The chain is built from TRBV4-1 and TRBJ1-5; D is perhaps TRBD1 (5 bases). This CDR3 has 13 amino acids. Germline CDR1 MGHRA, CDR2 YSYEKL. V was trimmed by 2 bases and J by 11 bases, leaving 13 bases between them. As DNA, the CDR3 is TGCGCCAGCAGCCAACTCTTTGGGGGGGCCCAGCATTTT. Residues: CASSQLFGGAQHF.

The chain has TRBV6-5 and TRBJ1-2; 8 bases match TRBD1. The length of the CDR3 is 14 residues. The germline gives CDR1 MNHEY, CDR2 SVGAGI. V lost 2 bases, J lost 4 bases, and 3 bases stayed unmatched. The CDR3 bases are TGTGCCAGCAGTTACACAGGGGGGGCCTATGGCTACACCTTC. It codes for CASSYTGGAYGYTF.

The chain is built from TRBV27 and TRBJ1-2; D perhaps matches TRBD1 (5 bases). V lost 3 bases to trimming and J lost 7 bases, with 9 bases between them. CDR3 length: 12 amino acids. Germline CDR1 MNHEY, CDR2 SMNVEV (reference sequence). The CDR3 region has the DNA TGTGCCAGCAGTTTGGGGGGAATTGGCTACACCTTC. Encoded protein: CASSLGGIGYTF.

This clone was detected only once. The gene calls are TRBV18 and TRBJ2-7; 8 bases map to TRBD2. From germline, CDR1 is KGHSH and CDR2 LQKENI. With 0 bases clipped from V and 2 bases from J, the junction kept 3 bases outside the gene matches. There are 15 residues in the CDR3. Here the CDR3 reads CASSPPSGGTYEQYF. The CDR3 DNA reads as TGTGCCAGCTCACCACCATCGGGAGGGACCTACGAGCAGTACTTC.

The CDR3 nucleotides are TGCGCCAGCAGCCGGGCCGGGGGGGACTCTGGAAACACCATATATTTT. It specifies CASSRAGGDSGNTIYF. The J gene is TRBJ1-3, the V gene TRBV5-1, with D perhaps matching TRBD1 (5 bases). In germline, CDR1 is SGHRS, CDR2 YFSETQ. V dropped 4 bases and J dropped 0 bases, with 14 bases sitting between them. The CDR3 contains 16 residues.